A single sample gave rise to the 5 T cell receptor beta chains below, sequenced in a study of cytomegalovirus exposure and HLA in healthy donors. Assay used: immunoSEQ multiplex PCR; TCRdb lists only in-frame clones, some missing. The sample includes 150,000 to 200,000 clones, more than 65% of them seen just once. Sequencing was carried out using PBMCs. These receptors were collected from a woman aged 18-29 years in good health and CMV-seropositive.

This clone was picked up a small number of times. The genes are TRBV14 and TRBJ2-7; D is ambiguous. Trimming removed 3 bases at V and 7 bases at J, with 13 bases between. The CDR3 has 13 residues. CDR1 SGHDN and CDR2 FVKESK come from the germline V gene. CDR3 sequence (DNA): TGTGCCAGCAGCCATAGTAATACGAGGGAGCAGTACTTC. Translated, it gives CASSHSNTREQYF.

The chain carries TRBV15 and TRBJ1-5, with D tentatively TRBD1 (6 bases). V dropped 8 bases and J dropped 1 base, with 15 bases sitting between them. Germline CDR1 is LNHNV and CDR2 is YYDKDF (reference sequence). The CDR3 spans 15 residues. CDR3 in amino acids: CATADRGASNQPQHF. CDR3 DNA sequence: TGTGCCACCGCGGATCGGGGGGCGAGCAATCAGCCCCAGCATTTT.

The chain employs TRBV6-1 and TRBJ1-6; D might be TRBD1 (5 bases). V lost 3 bases and J lost 0, with 12 bases in between. The germline CDR1 and CDR2 sequences are MNHNS and SASEGT. The CDR3 is made up of 17 amino acids. The CDR3 sequence: CASSDTGSSSYNSPLHF. DNA of the CDR3: TGTGCCAGCAGTGATACAGGATCCAGCTCCTATAATTCACCCCTCCACTTT.

This clone was seen only a few times. V and J are TRBV6-5 and TRBJ1-1; D is possibly TRBD1 (5 bases). This CDR3 is built from 16 residues. With 6 bases removed from V and 2 bases from J, the gap between germline ends came to 19 bases. Germline assignment: CDR1 MNHEY and CDR2 SVGAGI. The CDR3 reads CASRYIPVGGNTEAFF. CDR3 in DNA: TGTGCCAGCAGATACATTCCCGTCGGGGGAAACACTGAAGCTTTCTTT.

This clone was counted a single time. This chain joins TRBV4-1 and TRBJ2-5; 7 bases are a match to TRBD1. The germline gives CDR1 MGHRA, CDR2 YSYEKL. The CDR3 has 14 amino acids. J gave up 4 bases and V 2 bases, and 4 bases lay outside the gene matches. The CDR3 sequence: CASSQRQGLETQYF. CDR3 bases: TGCGCCAGCAGCCAAAGACAGGGCCTAGAGACCCAGTACTTC.